These 14 T cell receptor beta chains originate from one sample sequenced in a study of blood T cell repertoires in COVID-19. Libraries were prepared by immunoSEQ multiplex PCR; TCRdb keeps only in-frame clonotypes and omits some of them. The sample carries about 210,000 clones, around four fifths recorded once. Input material: peripheral blood. These receptors originate from a woman of 80 years or more with COVID-19, enrolled during active disease.

V usage is TRBV15 and J usage is TRBJ2-2, with D uncertain. The CDR3 loop spans 13 amino acids. Germline V CDR1 and CDR2: LNHNV, YYDKDF (reference sequence). V lost 3 bases and J 7 bases, leaving 9 bases between the germline ends. CDR3 in amino acids: CATSSGGFGELFF. The CDR3 DNA reads TGTGCCACCAGCAGTGGCGGTTTCGGGGAGCTGTTTTTT. The full variable domain, completed using reference TRBV15 and TRBJ2-2, is DAMVIQNPRYQVTQFGKPVTLSCSQTLNHNVMYWYQQKSSQAPKLLFHYYDKDFNNEADTPDNFQSRRPNTSFCFLDIRSPGLGDTAMYLCATSSGGFGELFFGEGSRLTVL.

This sequence joins TRBV27 and TRBJ1-1, with a possible D match to TRBD1 (6 bases). V was trimmed by 7 bases and J by 4 bases, leaving 22 bases between them. Germline V CDR1 and CDR2: MNHEY, SMNVEV (reference sequence). CDR3 length: 16 residues. The CDR3 DNA is TGTGCCAGCACCTCCACCGACAGGAACCCATTCACTGAAGCTTTCTTT. Residues: CASTSTDRNPFTEAFF.

V usage is TRBV3-1 (or the pseudogene TRBV3-2) and J usage is TRBJ2-7, with 7 bases aligning to TRBD2. The CDR3 extends over 14 amino acids. Unmatched junction bases numbered 1, after V lost 0 bases and J lost 2 bases. CDR1 LGHDT and CDR2 YNNKEL come from the germline V gene (reference sequence). The CDR3 nucleotides read TGTGCCAGCAGCCAAGATGGGGGGGCCTACGAGCAGTACTTC. Protein: CASSQDGGAYEQYF.

J is TRBJ1-6 and V is TRBV7-9, with TRBD1 identical over 8 bases. The CDR3 loop spans 17 amino acids. After removal of 2 bases from V and 6 bases from J, the junction contained 9 bases not matched to a gene. Per germline, CDR1 SEHNR and CDR2 FQNEAQ (reference sequence). The chain's CDR3 is CASSLSGQGYLNSPLHF. The DNA for the CDR3 is TGTGCCAGCAGCTTATCAGGACAGGGTTACCTTAATTCACCCCTCCACTTT. Combining the CDR3 with reference TRBV7-9 and TRBJ1-6 gives the whole variable domain DTGVSQNPRHKITKRGQNVTFRCDPISEHNRLYWYRQTLGQGPEFLTYFQNEAQLEKSRLLSDRFSAERPKGSFSTLEIQRTEQGDSAMYLCASSLSGQGYLNSPLHFGNGTRLTVT.

This sequence joins TRBV5-6 and TRBJ2-7; TRBD1 is a possible D gene (8 bases). The germline gives CDR1 SGHDT, CDR2 YYEEEE. Trimming cost V 1 base and J 4 bases, with 15 bases left between them. This CDR3 contains 15 residues. CDR3 in DNA: TGTGCCAGCAGCTTGACTACAGGGGGAGGGTACGAGCAGTACGTC. It is translated as CASSLTTGGGYEQYV.

The gene calls are TRBV4-2 and TRBJ1-4, with D possibly TRBD1 on 5 matching bases. Trimming stripped 5 bases from V and 8 bases from J, with 18 bases between. The CDR3 spans 15 residues. Germline CDR1 is LGHNA and CDR2 is YNFKEQ. For the CDR3, the DNA is TGTGCCAGCAGCAGAGGGCAGGGAGGACAAGAAAAACTGTTTTTT. Translated: CASSRGQGGQEKLFF.

The rearrangement links TRBV28 to TRBJ1-1; D gene uncertain. The CDR3 runs to 12 residues. The ends were cut back, 3 bases at V and 0 bases at J, with 2 bases in the middle. Per the germline V gene, CDR1 is MDHEN and CDR2 is SYDVKM. The CDR3 here is CASSFMNTEAFF. CDR3 coding DNA: TGTGCCAGCAGTTTCATGAACACTGAAGCTTTCTTT.

The chain employs TRBV27 and TRBJ2-7, with TRBD1 identical over 7 bases. Looked up from germline, CDR1 is MNHEY and CDR2 is SMNVEV (reference sequence). The junction had 5 bases not matched to a gene; V was cut back by 0 bases and J by 3 bases. The CDR3 runs 15 residues. CDR3 nucleotide sequence: TGTGCCAGCAGTTTATCTCGAAGGGGGCTCTACGAGCAGTACGTC. Encoded protein: CASSLSRRGLYEQYV.

J is TRBJ2-5 and V is TRBV6-4; TRBD2 aligns across 8 bases. Germline V gene data show CDR1 as MRHNA and CDR2 as SNTAGT. The V gene end was trimmed by 3 bases and the J gene end by 5 bases; junction bases not matched to a gene: 11. This CDR3 has 16 amino acids. CDR3 coding DNA: TGTGCCAGCAGTGAAATGCGGGGGGAAGCTTGGGAGACCCAGTACTTC. The encoded protein is CASSEMRGEAWETQYF.

This sequence joins TRBV6-5 and TRBJ2-1, with D possibly TRBD1 on 5 matching bases. V was shortened by 0 bases and J by 6 bases, with 12 bases between the two germline ends. The CDR3 covers 15 residues. Germline values: CDR1 MNHEY, CDR2 SVGAGI. The CDR3 DNA follows: TGTGCCAGCAGTTACTCAGGGGTGTTCGGCAATGAGCAGTTCTTC. It yields the protein CASSYSGVFGNEQFF.

The V and J genes are TRBV28 and TRBJ1-5; 7 bases fit TRBD1. CDR1 is MDHEN and CDR2 is SYDVKM in the germline V gene. CDR3 length equals 13 residues. J gave up 4 bases and V 7 bases, and 4 bases lay outside the gene matches. The CDR3 reads CASIRDSNQPQHF. The CDR3, as DNA: TGTGCCAGCATTCGGGACAGTAATCAGCCCCAGCATTTT.

CDR3 in amino acids: CASSSYNQETQYF. In nucleotides, the CDR3 is TGTGCCAGCAGCTCCTATAACCAAGAGACCCAGTACTTC. The rearrangement joins TRBV7-2 to TRBJ2-5, with no clear D. V lost 4 bases to trimming and J lost 0 bases, with 6 bases between them. Germline-derived CDR1 and CDR2 are SGHTA and FQGNSA. The CDR3 is 13 residues long.

The CDR3, as DNA: TGTGCCAGCAGCTTAGGGACTAGCGGCTCCTACGAGCAGTACTTC. Its protein product is CASSLGTSGSYEQYF. The genes are TRBV7-2 and TRBJ2-7, with 10 bases fitting TRBD2. The CDR3 extends over 15 amino acids. The V gene end was trimmed by 1 base and the J gene end by 0 bases; junction bases not matched to a gene: 0. Germline assignment: CDR1 SGHTA and CDR2 FQGNSA.

The chain employs TRBV19 and TRBJ2-3; D call uncertain. Trimming pared 4 bases from V and 6 bases from J, leaving 11 bases between. The CDR3 runs 13 residues. Germline loops: CDR1 LNHDA, CDR2 SQIVND (reference sequence). The CDR3 reads CASSSRYPDTQYF. The CDR3 region has the DNA TGTGCCAGTAGTAGCCGCTATCCGGATACGCAGTATTTT.